Following are 7 T cell receptor beta chains from one sample sequenced in a study of CD8+ T cells in alopecia areata. cDNA reverse transcribed from extracted RNA served as the sequencing template. Clones were read by immunoSEQ multiplex PCR, and TCRdb kept only the in-frame ones, dropping some. The table includes over 150,000 clones, around 63% detected once. Sample: CD4+ T cells sorted from blood, taken at week 0. Receptors were obtained from a human donor with alopecia areata.

The J gene is TRBJ2-1, the V gene TRBV5-1; the match to TRBD2 covers 9 bases. V shed 4 bases, J shed 2 bases, and the junction held 4 bases outside the gene matches. The CDR3 sequence is 15 residues long. The V gene's germline CDR1 is SGHRS and CDR2 YFSETQ. CDR3 nucleotide sequence: TGCGCCAGCAGCCAGGGACTAGCCGCCTACAATGAGCAGTTCTTC. This encodes CASSQGLAAYNEQFF.

This clone was picked up a small number of times. The chain is built from TRBV5-1 and TRBJ2-3, with D hard to call. This CDR3 is built from 12 residues. CDR1 is SGHRS, CDR2 YFSETQ, per germline. The V gene lost 0 bases and the J gene lost 5 bases, with 4 bases spanning the gap. The CDR3 loop is CASSLDLDTQYF. CDR3 bases: TGCGCCAGCAGCTTGGATCTAGATACGCAGTATTTT.

There are a few counts of this clone. Other nucleotide sequences from this sample produce the same CDR3. This sequence joins TRBV30 and TRBJ2-3, with D unclear. The germline CDR1 and CDR2 sequences are GTSNPN and SVGIG (reference sequence). The CDR3 consists of 12 residues. V lost 0 bases, J lost 6 bases, and 7 bases lay in between. This CDR3 reads CAWSVRSDTQYF. DNA for the CDR3: TGTGCCTGGAGTGTAAGGAGTGATACGCAGTATTTT.

CDR3 sequence reads: CASSVDDRTYGYTF. In DNA form, the CDR3 reads TGTGCCAGCAGCGTAGACGACAGGACCTATGGCTACACCTTC. The chain couples TRBV9 to TRBJ1-2, with D possibly matching TRBD1 (6 bases). CDR1 is SGDLS, CDR2 YYNGEE, per germline. CDR3 size: 14 residues. Deletions cut 0 bases from V and 4 bases from J, with 10 bases between.

V gene TRBV15 combines with J gene TRBJ2-1, with D perhaps matching TRBD2 (5 bases). The ends were cut back, 0 bases at V and 0 bases at J, with 6 bases in the middle. The CDR3 loop spans 15 amino acids. The germline CDR1 and CDR2 sequences are LNHNV and YYDKDF (reference sequence). This CDR3 is CATSRDAGSYNEQFF. The CDR3 bases are TGTGCCACCAGCAGAGATGCGGGCTCCTACAATGAGCAGTTCTTC.

The chain links TRBV11-1 to TRBJ1-1; D is uncertain. CDR3 length equals 15 residues. Germline V lookup: CDR1 SGHAT, CDR2 FQDESV (reference sequence). V was clipped by 2 bases and J by 0 bases, with 10 bases between them. This chain's CDR3 is CASSLNSLMNTEAFF. CDR3 DNA: TGTGCCAGCAGCTTAAACAGTTTAATGAACACTGAAGCTTTCTTT.

The CDR3 loop is CASSQDAGNGEQYF. CDR3 nucleotides: TGCGCCAGCAGCCAAGATGCCGGAAATGGCGAGCAGTACTTC. The chain joins TRBV4-3 to TRBJ2-7; D remains ambiguous. Germline CDR1 reads LGHNA; CDR2 reads YSLEER. The V and J ends lost 0 bases and 6 bases respectively, with 12 bases between them. This CDR3 region has 14 residues.